This record looks at one T cell receptor beta chain sequence and its context. This record belongs to a study of blood T cell repertoires in COVID-19. In the study overall: Italy, Spain and the United States were the sources of the convalescent and acute COVID-19 samples. Nucleic acid was either cDNA or gDNA, and it came from T cells, B-cell-depleted T cells, or PBMCs.

Original processing notes: From reference gene primer amplification, estimates of nucleated cell counts were derived. This table comes from immunoSEQ multiplex PCR, and its TCRdb copy is limited to in-frame clones, with some not included. D and trimming come from the DNA, and the V and J calls and clone size come from that table. The sample has over 90,000 clones; approximately 86% are singletons. CDR1 SGHTA and CDR2 FQGNSA come from the germline V gene. The length of the CDR3 is 17 residues. V gave up 4 bases and J gave up 6 bases; unmatched junction bases: 15. The TCR comes from a human donor in a cohort sampled during active COVID-19. Sequences were obtained from peripheral blood. The chain recombines TRBV7-2 with TRBJ2-1; TRBD1 aligns across 7 bases. This CDR3 is CASSSVTDRARINEQFF. CDR3 DNA sequence: TGTGCCAGCAGCTCCGTGACCGACAGGGCGAGGATCAATGAGCAGTTCTTC. Full variable domain (outside the CDR3, taken from reference TRBV7-2 and TRBJ2-1): GAGVSQSPSNKVTEKGKDVELRCDPISGHTALYWYRQSLGQGLEFLIYFQGNSAPDKSGLPSDRFSAERTGGSVSTLTIQRTQQEDSAVYLCASSSVTDRARINEQFFGPGTRLTVL.